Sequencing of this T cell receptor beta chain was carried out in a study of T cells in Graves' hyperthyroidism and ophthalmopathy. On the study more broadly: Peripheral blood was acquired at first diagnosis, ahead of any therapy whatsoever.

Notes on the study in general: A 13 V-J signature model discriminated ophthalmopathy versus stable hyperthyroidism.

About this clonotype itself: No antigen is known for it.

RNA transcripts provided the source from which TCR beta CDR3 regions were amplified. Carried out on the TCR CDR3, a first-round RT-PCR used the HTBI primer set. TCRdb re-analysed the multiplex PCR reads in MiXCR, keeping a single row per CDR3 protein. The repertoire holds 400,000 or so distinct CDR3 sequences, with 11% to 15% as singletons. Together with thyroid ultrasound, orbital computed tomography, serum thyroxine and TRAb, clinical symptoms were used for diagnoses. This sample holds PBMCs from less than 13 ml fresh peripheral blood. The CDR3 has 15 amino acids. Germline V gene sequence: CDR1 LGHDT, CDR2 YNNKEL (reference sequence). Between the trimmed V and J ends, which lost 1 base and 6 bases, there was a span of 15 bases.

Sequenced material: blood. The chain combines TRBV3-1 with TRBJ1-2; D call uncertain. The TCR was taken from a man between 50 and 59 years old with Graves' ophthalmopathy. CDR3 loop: CASSQGGQRWNGYTF. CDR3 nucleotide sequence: TGTGCCAGCAGCCAAGGAGGCCAGCGGTGGAATGGCTACACCTTC.